This T cell receptor (beta chain) was captured by sequencing in a study of spatial heterogeneity in lung cancer. Study at large: The follow-up PBMC samples were sequenced whenever they were available. The median time to follow-up was around two years after resection.

Broader study findings: Detection of ubiquitous tumor TCRs in blood was higher at resection than follow-up.

As for time point: blood at routine non-recurrence follow-up after resection. Whole RNA obtained from tumor, nontumor lung or frozen PBMC underwent sequencing without sorting. This clonotype has at least ten counts. Its target is unknown. The study tagged each TCR cDNA molecule with a unique molecular identifier. TCRdb re-called the 5' RACE reads with MiXCR, one entry per CDR3 protein. The table includes about 120,000 distinct CDR3 sequences, 10% to 15% detected once. This material consisted of PBMCs, taken at follow-up. The clonotype was recovered from a male donor with early-stage non-small cell lung cancer.

The CDR3 loop is CASSPFRTAYYEQYF. The DNA for the CDR3 is TGTGCCAGCAGCCCTTTCCGGACAGCGTACTACGAGCAGTACTTC. The V and J genes are TRBV5-5 and TRBJ2-7, with a weak D call TRBD1 (6 bases). V was pared by 4 bases and J by 3 bases, with 17 bases between. CDR1 SGHKS and CDR2 YYEKEE come from the germline V gene (reference sequence). The CDR3 length is 15 residues. Variable domain in full (rest from reference TRBV5-5 and TRBJ2-7): DAGVTQSPTHLIKTRGQQVTLRCSPISGHKSVSWYQQVLGQGPQFIFQYYEKEERGRGNFPDRFSARQFPNYSSELNVNALLLGDSALYLCASSPFRTAYYEQYFGPGTRLTVT.